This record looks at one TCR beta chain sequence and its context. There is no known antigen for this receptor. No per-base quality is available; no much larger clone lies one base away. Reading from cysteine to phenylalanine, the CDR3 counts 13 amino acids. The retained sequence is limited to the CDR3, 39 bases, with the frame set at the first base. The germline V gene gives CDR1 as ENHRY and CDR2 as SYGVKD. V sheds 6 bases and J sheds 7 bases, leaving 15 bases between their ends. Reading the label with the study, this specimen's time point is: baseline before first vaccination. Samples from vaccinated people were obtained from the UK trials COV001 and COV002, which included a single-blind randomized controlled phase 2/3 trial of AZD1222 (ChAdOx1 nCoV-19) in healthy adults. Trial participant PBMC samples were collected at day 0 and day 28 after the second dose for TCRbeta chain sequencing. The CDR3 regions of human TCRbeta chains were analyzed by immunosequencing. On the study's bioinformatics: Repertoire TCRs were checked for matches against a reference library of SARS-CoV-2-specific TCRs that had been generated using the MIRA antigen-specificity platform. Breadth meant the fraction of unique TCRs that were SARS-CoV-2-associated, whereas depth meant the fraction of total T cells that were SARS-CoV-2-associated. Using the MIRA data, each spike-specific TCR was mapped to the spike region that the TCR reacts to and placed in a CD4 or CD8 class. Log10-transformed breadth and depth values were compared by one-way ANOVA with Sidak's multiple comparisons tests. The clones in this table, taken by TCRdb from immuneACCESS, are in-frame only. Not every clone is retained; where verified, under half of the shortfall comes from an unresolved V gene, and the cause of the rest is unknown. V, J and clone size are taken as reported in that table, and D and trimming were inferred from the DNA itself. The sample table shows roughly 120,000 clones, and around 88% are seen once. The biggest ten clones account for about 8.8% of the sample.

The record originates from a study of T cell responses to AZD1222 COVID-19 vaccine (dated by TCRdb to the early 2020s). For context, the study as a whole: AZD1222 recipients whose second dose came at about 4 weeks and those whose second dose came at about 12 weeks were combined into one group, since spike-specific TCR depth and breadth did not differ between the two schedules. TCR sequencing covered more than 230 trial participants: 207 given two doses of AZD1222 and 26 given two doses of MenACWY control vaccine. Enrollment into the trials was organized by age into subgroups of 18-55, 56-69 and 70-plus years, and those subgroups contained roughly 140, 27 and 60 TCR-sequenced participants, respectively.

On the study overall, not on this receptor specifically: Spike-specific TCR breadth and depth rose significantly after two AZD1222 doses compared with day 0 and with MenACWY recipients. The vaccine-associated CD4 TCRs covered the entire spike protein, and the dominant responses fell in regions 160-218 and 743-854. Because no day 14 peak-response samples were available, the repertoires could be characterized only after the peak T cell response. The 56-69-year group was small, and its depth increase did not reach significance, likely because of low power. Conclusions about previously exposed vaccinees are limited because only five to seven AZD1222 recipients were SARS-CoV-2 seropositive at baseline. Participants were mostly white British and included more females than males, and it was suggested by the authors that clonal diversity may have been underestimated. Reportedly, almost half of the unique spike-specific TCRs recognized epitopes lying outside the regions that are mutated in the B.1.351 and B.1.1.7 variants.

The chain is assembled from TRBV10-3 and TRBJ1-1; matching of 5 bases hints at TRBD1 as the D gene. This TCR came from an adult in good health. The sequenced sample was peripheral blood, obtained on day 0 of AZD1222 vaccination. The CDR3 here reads CAIRAQGRVEAFF. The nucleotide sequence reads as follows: TGTGCCATCAGAGCTCAGGGAAGAGTTGAAGCTTTCTTT.